The source of this T cell receptor (beta chain) is a study of T cell responses to AZD1222 COVID-19 vaccine. General study results and limits: Spike-specific TCR breadth and depth were elevated following two AZD1222 doses.

As for this clone: As yet, its antigen is unknown.

Profiled with immunoSEQ multiplex PCR; TCRdb holds only in-frame clones, not every one. Of about 110,000 clones listed, around 90% are singletons. The input for sequencing was peripheral blood, taken on day 0 of AZD1222 vaccination. The sequence came from an adult in good health.

CDR3 loop: CSGTYNEQFF. The CDR3 nucleotides are TGCAGCGGGACATACAATGAGCAGTTCTTC. V gene TRBV29-1 combines with J gene TRBJ2-1, with D possibly being TRBD1 (5 bases). The germline V and J ends were trimmed by 7 bases and 4 bases, with 5 bases remaining between them. The CDR3 extends over 10 amino acids. Germline CDR1 SQVTM, CDR2 ANQGSEA.